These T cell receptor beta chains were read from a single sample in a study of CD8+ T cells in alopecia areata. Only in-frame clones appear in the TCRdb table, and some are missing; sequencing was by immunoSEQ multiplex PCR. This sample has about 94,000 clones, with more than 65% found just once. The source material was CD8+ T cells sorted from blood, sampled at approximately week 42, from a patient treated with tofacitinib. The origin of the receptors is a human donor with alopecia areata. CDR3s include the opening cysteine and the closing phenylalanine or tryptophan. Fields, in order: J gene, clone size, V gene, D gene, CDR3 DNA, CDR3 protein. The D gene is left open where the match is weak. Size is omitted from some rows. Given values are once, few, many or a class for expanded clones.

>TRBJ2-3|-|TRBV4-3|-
TGCGCCAGCAGCCAAGATGACACAGATACGCAGTATTTT
CASSQDDTDTQYF
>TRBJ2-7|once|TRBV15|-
TGTGCCACCGCAGGGGCCGGCTACGAGCAGTACTTC
CATAGAGYEQYF
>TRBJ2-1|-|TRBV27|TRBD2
TGTGCCAGCAGCGTAGCGGGTCCCTACAATGAGCAGTTCTTC
CASSVAGPYNEQFF
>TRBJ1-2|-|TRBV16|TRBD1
TGTGCCAGCAGTGGGGACAGCGTACGCGATGGCTACACCTTC
CASSGDSVRDGYTF
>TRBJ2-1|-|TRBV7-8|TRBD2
TGTACCAGCAGCTTAGGTATGGCGGGGGGGCTCTACAATGAGCAGTTCTTC
CTSSLGMAGGLYNEQFF
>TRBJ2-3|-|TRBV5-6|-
TGTGCCAGCAGCTACCTACCCACAGATACGCAGTATTTT
CASSYLPTDTQYF
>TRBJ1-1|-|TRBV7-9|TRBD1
TGTGCCAGCATTGGCCCGATGCCAGGGGGTTTGCCTGAAGCTTTCTTT
CASIGPMPGGLPEAFF
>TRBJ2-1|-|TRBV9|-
TGTGCCAGCAGCGTAGACAAGGGCGCTGAGCAGTTCTTC
CASSVDKGAEQFF
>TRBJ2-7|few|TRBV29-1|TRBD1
TGCAGCGCCCTGACAGGGCCCTACTACGAGCAGTACTTC
CSALTGPYYEQYF
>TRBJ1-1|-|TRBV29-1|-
TGCAGCGTTGACCCCAGGGAGTACACTGAAGCTTTCTTT
CSVDPREYTEAFF
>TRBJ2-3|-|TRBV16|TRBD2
TGTGCCAGCAGCCCCGGACTAGCGGGCACAGATACGCAGTATTTT
CASSPGLAGTDTQYF
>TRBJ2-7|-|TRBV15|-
TGTGCCACCAGCAGAGAGGGGTCCTACGAGCAGTACTTC
CATSREGSYEQYF
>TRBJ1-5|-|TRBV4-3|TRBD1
TGCGCCAGCAGCCACGACAGGGGAGTTCAGCCCCAGCATTTT
CASSHDRGVQPQHF
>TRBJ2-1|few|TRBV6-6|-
TGTGCCAGCACAATTGGTGGGAATGAGCAGTTCTTC
CASTIGGNEQFF
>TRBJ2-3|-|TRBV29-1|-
TGCAGCGTTGTGGACCCCCGAGGGGCAGATACGCAGTATTTT
CSVVDPRGADTQYF
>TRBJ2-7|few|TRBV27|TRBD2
TGTGCCAGCAGTGGACTAGCCGAACCCTACGAGCAGTACTTC
CASSGLAEPYEQYF
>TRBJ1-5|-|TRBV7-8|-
TGTGCCAGCAGCTTGGGGGGGGGCGGTCAGCCCCAGCATTTT
CASSLGGGGQPQHF
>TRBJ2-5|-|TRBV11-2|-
TGTGCCAGCAGCTCCATGGTAGAGACCCAGTACTTC
CASSSMVETQYF
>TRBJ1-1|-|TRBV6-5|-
TGTGCCAGCAGCTTCGTGGAAGACACTGAAGCTTTCTTT
CASSFVEDTEAFF
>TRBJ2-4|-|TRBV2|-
TGTGCCAGCAGGGCCCCATTGACAGGTCCTTCAAACATTCAGTACTTC
CASRAPLTGPSNIQYF
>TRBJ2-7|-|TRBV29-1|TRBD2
TGCAGCGCCACCGGGACTACATACGAGCAGTACTTC
CSATGTTYEQYF
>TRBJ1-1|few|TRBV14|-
TGTGCCAGCAGCCCCACCCGGACAGTTAACACTGAAGCTTTCTTT
CASSPTRTVNTEAFF
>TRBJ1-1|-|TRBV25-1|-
TGTGCCAGCAGCTCCCCCTGGGGGGAAGCAGCTTTCTTT
CASSSPWGEAAFF
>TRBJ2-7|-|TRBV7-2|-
TGTGCCAGCAGACGACCGGACAGTCTTACCTACGAGCAGTACTTC
CASRRPDSLTYEQYF
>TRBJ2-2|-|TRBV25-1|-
TGTGCCAGCAGCCCAGGGGAAAGTGGAATGACCGGGGAGCTGTTTTTT
CASSPGESGMTGELFF
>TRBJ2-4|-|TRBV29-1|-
TGCAGCGCCATGGGAAACATTCAGTACTTC
CSAMGNIQYF
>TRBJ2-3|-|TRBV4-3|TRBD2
TGCGCCAGCAGCCAAGATCGGCTAGCGGGGGGGGCGCAGACGCAGTATTTT
CASSQDRLAGGAQTQYF
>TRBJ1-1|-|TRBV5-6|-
TGTGCCAGCAGCGACCCCTTACAGACGAACACTGAAGCTTTCTTT
CASSDPLQTNTEAFF
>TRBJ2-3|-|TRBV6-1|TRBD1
TGTGCCAGCAGTGGGGACAGCCTCACAGATACGCAGTATTTT
CASSGDSLTDTQYF
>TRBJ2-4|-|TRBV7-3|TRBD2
TGTGCCAGCAGCTCCGCCGGGAGGGGAGACATTCAGTACTTC
CASSSAGRGDIQYF
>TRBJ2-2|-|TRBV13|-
TGTGCCAGCAGCCCGAACCACAGGGGAGGTAACACCGGGGAGCTGTTTTTT
CASSPNHRGGNTGELFF
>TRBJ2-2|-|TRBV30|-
TGTGCCTGGAGTGCGGCAGCCGGGGAGCTGTTTTTT
CAWSAAAGELFF
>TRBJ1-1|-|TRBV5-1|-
TGCGCCAGCAGTTCCGGGAACACTGAAGCTTTCTTT
CASSSGNTEAFF
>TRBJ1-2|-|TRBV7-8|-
TGTGCCAGCAGCGATCAATTCACCTCAGAAGGGGGCTACACCTTC
CASSDQFTSEGGYTF
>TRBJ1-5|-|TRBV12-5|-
TGTGCTAGTGGTTTATTTGGTAATCAGCCCCAGCATTTT
CASGLFGNQPQHF
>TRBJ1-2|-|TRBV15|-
TGTGCCACCAGCAGAGGCAGGGACTATGGCTACACCTTC
CATSRGRDYGYTF
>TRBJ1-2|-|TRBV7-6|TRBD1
TGTGCCAGCAGCCCCTTTCAGACAGGGGCCTCTAACTGTGGCTACACCTTC
CASSPFQTGASNCGYTF
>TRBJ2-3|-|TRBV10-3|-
TGTGCCATCAGTGGACTGGAGCGCACAGATACGCAGTATTTT
CAISGLERTDTQYF
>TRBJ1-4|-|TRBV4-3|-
TGCGCCAGCAGTAAAGGGAGTTCAACTAATGAAAAACTGTTTTTT
CASSKGSSTNEKLFF
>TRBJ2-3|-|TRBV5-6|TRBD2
TGTGCCAGCAGCTGGGGGACTAGCATGGATTTT
CASSWGTSMDF